This passage covers 18 T cell receptor beta chains from one sample sequenced in a study of cytomegalovirus exposure and HLA in healthy donors. The PCR was carried out with 60 Vbeta primers and 13 Jbeta primers. Using immunoSEQ multiplex PCR, the repertoire was profiled, and TCRdb retains in-frame clones only, with some absent. The repertoire consists of roughly 90,000 clones, with more than 75% occurring once and the leading ten covering around 2%. Material for sequencing was PBMCs. The receptors originated from a man aged 18 to 29 in good health and CMV-seronegative.

The chain links TRBV13 to TRBJ2-1; 12 bases match TRBD2. The CDR3 contains 16 residues. The V segment lost 3 bases and the J segment 6 bases; nucleotides outside the gene matches: 6. Germline-derived CDR1 and CDR2 are PRHDT and FYEKMQ (reference sequence). The CDR3 sequence: CASSLWRLAGVNEQFF. DNA of the CDR3: TGTGCCAGCAGCTTGTGGCGACTAGCGGGGGTCAATGAGCAGTTCTTC.

This clone came up a few times. The CDR3 DNA reads as TGTGCCAGCAGCCAAGGGCTAGCGGGCCTCACCGACTCCTACGAGCAGTACTTC. Encoded protein: CASSQGLAGLTDSYEQYF. The chain couples TRBV14 to TRBJ2-7; 8 nucleotides agree with TRBD2. Trimming took 1 base from V and 0 from J; bases not matched to a gene: 11. This CDR3 spans 18 amino acids. Germline V CDR1 and CDR2: SGHDN, FVKESK.

The J gene is TRBJ1-1, the V gene TRBV11-2; no reliable D call. CDR1 is SGHAT and CDR2 is FQNNGV in the germline V gene. V gave up 5 bases and J gave up 0 bases, with 13 bases separating them. The CDR3 totals 15 residues. The CDR3 sequence: CASSHVRLVNTEAFF. The CDR3 coding sequence is TGTGCCAGCAGCCACGTGCGTCTGGTGAACACTGAAGCTTTCTTT.

The rearrangement uses TRBV6-5 and TRBJ1-4; 9 positions agree with TRBD1. This CDR3 comprises 14 residues. V lost 6 bases, J lost 7 bases, and 6 bases stayed unmatched. The germline CDR1 and CDR2 sequences are MNHEY and SVGAGI. The DNA for the CDR3 is TGTGCCAGCAGCCACCGGGACAGGGCTGAAAAACTGTTTTTT. It translates to CASSHRDRAEKLFF.

J is TRBJ1-4 and V is TRBV13; TRBD1 agrees at 10 bases. Germline-derived CDR1 and CDR2 are PRHDT and FYEKMQ (reference sequence). V dropped 1 base and J dropped 7; count of bases not matched to a gene: 12. This CDR3 spans 18 amino acids. The CDR3 bases are TGTGCCAGCAGCTTAGTAGGGGACAGGGGAAGGATCGGTGAAAAACTGTTTTTT. This codes for CASSLVGDRGRIGEKLFF. Full variable domain (outside the CDR3, taken from reference TRBV13 and TRBJ1-4): AAGVIQSPRHLIKEKRETATLKCYPIPRHDTVYWYQQGPGQDPQFLISFYEKMQSDKGSIPDRFSAQQFSDYHSELNMSSLELGDSALYFCASSLVGDRGRIGEKLFFGSGTQLSVL.

V usage is TRBV5-6 and J usage is TRBJ2-2, with 8 positions matching TRBD2. CDR1 is SGHDT and CDR2 is YYEEEE in the germline V gene. V gave up 4 bases and J gave up 0 bases; unmatched junction bases: 11. This CDR3 is 18 amino acids long. The CDR3, as DNA: TGTGCCAGCAGCCGGGTGTGGAGCGGGGGTTCGAACACCGGGGAGCTGTTTTTT. Its protein product is CASSRVWSGGSNTGELFF.

The rearrangement joins TRBV7-2 to TRBJ1-2; tentative D call: TRBD1 (5 bases). Trimming removed 6 bases at V and 5 bases at J, with 19 bases between. Germline V lookup: CDR1 SGHTA, CDR2 FQGNSA. This CDR3 contains 15 residues. The CDR3 sequence is CASSPGGGLKYGYTF. CDR3 bases: TGTGCCAGCAGTCCGGGGGGGGGACTAAAATATGGCTACACCTTC.

The chain recombines TRBV19 with TRBJ2-3; TRBD2 agrees at 12 bases. CDR1 is LNHDA, CDR2 SQIVND, per germline (reference sequence). Trimming at V came to 11 bases and at J to 4 bases, leaving 22 bases not matched to a gene. This CDR3 contains 19 residues. CDR3 bases: TGTGCCTCCGTCCCGACTGCTAGCGGGGGGGCGGGTCTGTCAGATACGCAGTATTTT. Its translation is CASVPTASGGAGLSDTQYF.

V and J are TRBV15 and TRBJ2-3; 7 positions match TRBD2. Germline values: CDR1 LNHNV, CDR2 YYDKDF (reference sequence). Unmatched junction bases numbered 6, after V lost 1 base and J lost 2 bases. This CDR3 region has 16 residues. The CDR3 DNA reads as TGTGCCACCAGCAGAGGGGCTAGCGGATTCACAGATACGCAGTATTTT. Its protein is CATSRGASGFTDTQYF.

This chain uses TRBV19 with TRBJ2-1, with TRBD2 matching over 14 bases. V lost 5 bases to trimming and J lost 8 bases; unmatched junction nucleotides: 5. CDR3 length: 15 residues. In germline, CDR1 is LNHDA, CDR2 SQIVND (reference sequence). DNA for the CDR3: TGTGCCAGTAGTTCCGGACTAGCGGGGGGATATGAGCAGTTCTTC. This translates into CASSSGLAGGYEQFF.

This clone was recorded a few times. The chain joins TRBV13 to TRBJ2-3, with D perhaps TRBD1 (6 bases). The CDR3 runs to 13 residues. Germline V gives CDR1 PRHDT, CDR2 FYEKMQ (reference sequence). V lost 5 bases and J lost 8, with 14 bases in between. Here the CDR3 reads CASSPTRGGTQYF. The CDR3 coding sequence is TGTGCCAGCAGCCCGACCCGAGGGGGTACGCAGTATTTT.

The CDR3 DNA sequence: TGTGCCACCTTCGGCGGGACAGCTGGACAGCCCCAGCATTTT. The encoded protein is CATFGGTAGQPQHF. The chain employs TRBV2 and TRBJ1-5, with TRBD1 matching over 7 bases. The CDR3 spans 14 residues. Germline V gene sequence: CDR1 SNHLY, CDR2 FYNNEI. V was clipped by 10 bases and J by 7 bases; unmatched bases: 13. The full variable domain, with the rest looked up from reference TRBV2 and TRBJ1-5, is EPEVTQTPSHQVTQMGQEVILRCVPISNHLYFYWYRQILGQKVEFLVSFYNNEISEKSEIFDDQFSVERPDGSNFTLKIRSTKLEDSAMYFCATFGGTAGQPQHFGDGTRLSIL.

This chain links TRBV13 with TRBJ2-7; 7 bases map to TRBD2. V trimming: 7 bases; J trimming: 5 bases; junction bases outside the gene matches: 11. The CDR3 has 14 amino acids. Germline lookup yields CDR1 PRHDT and CDR2 FYEKMQ (reference sequence). The CDR3 here is CASTVRGVGDEQYF. As DNA, the CDR3 is TGTGCCAGCACCGTCCGGGGGGTCGGAGACGAGCAGTACTTC.

This chain connects TRBV11-2 to TRBJ1-3, with D tentatively TRBD1 (5 bases). Germline values: CDR1 SGHAT, CDR2 FQNNGV. The CDR3 spans 16 residues. V gave up 8 bases and J gave up 3 bases, with 20 bases separating them. The CDR3 loop is CASSRLPDSFGNTIYF. The CDR3 nucleotides read TGTGCCAGCTCCCGCTTACCCGACAGTTTTGGAAACACCATATATTTT.

This clone has more than one count but fewer than ten. The chain joins TRBV6-5 to TRBJ1-2; TRBD1 matches at 8 bases. CDR1 and CDR2 (germline): MNHEY, SVGAGI. There are 15 residues in the CDR3. J gave up 5 bases and V 2 bases, and 7 bases lay outside the gene matches. The CDR3 here is CASSYRDRNPYGYTF. In nucleotides, the CDR3 is TGTGCCAGCAGTTACCGGGACAGGAACCCTTATGGCTACACCTTC.

The chain is built from TRBV5-4 and TRBJ2-4, with 10 bases matching TRBD2. Per the germline V gene, CDR1 is SGHNT and CDR2 is YYREEE (reference sequence). The CDR3 has 15 residues. V shed 8 bases and J 5 bases; nucleotides not matched to a gene: 10. The CDR3 here is CASSEAGGFQNIQYF. DNA of the CDR3: TGTGCCAGTTCCGAAGCGGGGGGGTTCCAAAACATTCAGTACTTC.

Only one count was recorded for this clone. The chain combines TRBV18 with TRBJ2-1; D is possibly TRBD1 (6 bases). The CDR3 runs to 14 residues. The germline V gene encodes CDR1 KGHSH and CDR2 LQKENI. The ends were cut back, 4 bases at V and 5 bases at J, with 12 bases in the middle. CDR3 nucleotides: TGTGCCAGCTCACGGACAGACCAAAACAATGAGCAGTTCTTC. As protein: CASSRTDQNNEQFF.

The gene calls are TRBV15 and TRBJ1-2; 7 positions match TRBD1. The CDR3 has 15 residues. Germline V gene sequence: CDR1 LNHNV, CDR2 YYDKDF (reference sequence). Losses at the gene ends were 3 bases for V and 4 bases for J; bases not matched to a gene: 8. CDR3 residues: CATSSDPGQTYGYTF. For the CDR3, the DNA is TGTGCCACCAGCAGCGATCCGGGACAGACCTATGGCTACACCTTC.